This T cell receptor beta chain was sequenced in a study of blood T cell repertoires in COVID-19. Study at large: Acute and convalescent COVID-19 samples came from the United States, Italy and Spain. In each case, the material was cDNA or gDNA derived from T cells, B-cell-depleted T cells, or PBMCs.

Original data processing: Estimation of nucleated cell counts was performed using reference gene primer amplification. Produced via immunoSEQ multiplex PCR; TCRdb's table is partial and in-frame only. The V and J calls and clone size were taken over from that table, and D and trimming were inferred from the DNA. Among approximately 250,000 clones listed, over 65% were seen once. The sequenced sample consisted of peripheral blood. This receptor was obtained from a man in his 60s who had recovered from COVID-19.

The CDR3: CASRVVAGANTGELFF. Here the CDR3 DNA reads TGTGCCAGTAGGGTCGTAGCGGGAGCGAACACCGGGGAGCTGTTTTTT. The rearrangement uses TRBV19 and TRBJ2-2; 9 nucleotides match TRBD2. CDR1 and CDR2 from the germline V gene are LNHDA and SQIVND (reference sequence). J gave up 0 bases and V 6 bases, and 5 bases lay outside the gene matches. This CDR3 region has 16 residues.